These 13 T cell receptor beta chains originate from one sample sequenced in a study of control samples from healthy donors and cancer patients. The repertoire was sequenced with immunoSEQ multiplex PCR; TCRdb's copy has only in-frame clones and lacks some. The top ten clones hold 0.68% of a sample with approximately 150,000 clones, 80% to 95% of them seen once. Sequencing was performed on blood. These receptors all come from a woman between 25 and 40 years old in good health.

Only a few counts were recorded for this clone. J is TRBJ2-1 and V is TRBV6-4; D may match TRBD1 or TRBD2 (6 bases each). Between the trimmed V and J ends, which lost 0 bases and 4 bases, there was a span of 10 bases. In germline, CDR1 is MRHNA, CDR2 SNTAGT. CDR3 size: 15 residues. The CDR3 here is CASSDSIGGYNEQFF. CDR3 nucleotide sequence: TGTGCCAGCAGTGACTCGATAGGGGGGTACAATGAGCAGTTCTTC.

J is TRBJ1-1 and V is TRBV5-1; D unclear. The CDR3 runs 12 residues. From germline, CDR1 is SGHRS and CDR2 YFSETQ. The V gene lost 7 bases and the J gene lost 4 bases, with 11 bases spanning the gap. CDR3 protein: CASFESPTEAFF. The CDR3 DNA reads as TGCGCCAGCTTCGAATCCCCCACTGAAGCTTTCTTT.

V is TRBV2 and J is TRBJ2-3; a possible D gene is TRBD2 (5 bases). Germline CDR1 is SNHLY and CDR2 is FYNNEI. This CDR3 is built from 11 residues. The V end was cut by 5 bases, the J end by 15 bases, with 15 bases between. Here the CDR3 reads CASSSLEEEYF. The CDR3 DNA reads as TGTGCCAGCAGTTCACTAGAGGAGGAATATTTT. Based on the CDR3 plus reference TRBV2 and TRBJ2-3, the full variable domain is EPEVTQTPSHQVTQMGQEVILRCVPISNHLYFYWYRQILGQKVEFLVSFYNNEISEKSEIFDDQFSVERPDGSNFTLKIRSTKLEDSAMYFCASSSLEEEYFGPGTRLTVL.

The chain combines TRBV27 with TRBJ2-3, with 8 bases aligning to TRBD2. The CDR3 runs to 17 residues. V lost 5 bases to trimming and J lost 1 base; unmatched junction nucleotides: 11. Germline-derived CDR1 and CDR2 are MNHEY and SMNVEV (reference sequence). In nucleotides, the CDR3 is TGTGCCAGCAGTCGTTCAGCGGGAGATCGTGGCACAGATACGCAGTATTTT. Translating gives CASSRSAGDRGTDTQYF.

The sample holds one count of this clone. This sample includes further DNA sequences coding for the same CDR3. The chain has TRBV7-9 and TRBJ2-2; D is unresolved. Germline V gene data show CDR1 as SEHNR and CDR2 as FQNEAQ (reference sequence). V shed 5 bases and J shed 0 bases, with 7 bases lying between them. This CDR3 is 14 amino acids long. The CDR3: CASSPQANTGELFF. The CDR3 DNA reads TGTGCCAGCAGCCCCCAGGCGAACACCGGGGAGCTGTTTTTT. Supplemented by reference TRBV7-9 and TRBJ2-2, the full variable domain reads DTGVSQNPRHKITKRGQNVTFRCDPISEHNRLYWYRQTLGQGPEFLTYFQNEAQLEKSRLLSDRFSAERPKGSFSTLEIQRTEQGDSAMYLCASSPQANTGELFFGEGSRLTVL.

V and J are TRBV7-2 and TRBJ1-1, with D perhaps matching TRBD1 (5 bases). Trimming left V 3 bases short and J 5 bases short, with 19 bases between. The CDR3 extends over 16 amino acids. The germline V gene has CDR1 SGHTA and CDR2 FQGNSA. CDR3 residues: CASSLGGAGGTTEAFF. The CDR3 DNA follows: TGTGCCAGCAGCTTGGGGGGTGCGGGAGGAACTACTGAAGCTTTCTTT. The full variable domain, completed using reference TRBV7-2 and TRBJ1-1, is GAGVSQSPSNKVTEKGKDVELRCDPISGHTALYWYRQSLGQGLEFLIYFQGNSAPDKSGLPSDRFSAERTGGSVSTLTIQRTQQEDSAVYLCASSLGGAGGTTEAFFGQGTRLTVV.

V gene TRBV5-6 combines with J gene TRBJ2-1; 9 nucleotides match TRBD2. CDR3 length: 15 residues. Germline V CDR1 and CDR2: SGHDT, YYEEEE. J gave up 8 bases and V 2 bases, and 8 bases lay outside the gene matches. The CDR3 DNA reads TGTGCCAGCAGCTTTACGTTGCGGGAGGGCCATGAGCAGTTCTTC. This sequence encodes CASSFTLREGHEQFF.

A single count supports this clone. The chain employs TRBV19 and TRBJ1-4, with a possible D match to TRBD1 (5 bases). Trimming pared 1 base from V and 2 bases from J, leaving 5 bases between. CDR1 and CDR2 (germline): LNHDA, SQIVND (reference sequence). There are 14 residues in the CDR3. CDR3 protein: CASSIGGTNEKLFF. The DNA for the CDR3 is TGTGCCAGTAGTATAGGGGGCACTAATGAAAAACTGTTTTTT. The complete variable domain, with remaining parts taken from reference TRBV19 and TRBJ1-4, reads DGGITQSPKYLFRKEGQNVTLSCEQNLNHDAMYWYRQDPGQGLRLIYYSQIVNDFQKGDIAEGYSVSREKKESFPLTVTSAQKNPTAFYLCASSIGGTNEKLFFGSGTQLSVL.

CDR3 residues: CASSFSAGSYEQYF. CDR3 in DNA: TGTGCCAGCAGTTTTTCAGCGGGATCCTACGAGCAGTACTTC. This chain connects TRBV28 to TRBJ2-7; 7 bases agree with TRBD2. Germline-derived CDR1 and CDR2 are MDHEN and SYDVKM. The length of the CDR3 is 14 residues. V shed 3 bases, J shed 1 base, and the junction held 3 bases outside the gene matches.

This chain uses TRBV5-4 with TRBJ2-7; either TRBD1 or TRBD2 may fit D (6 bases each). Trimming took off 6 bases at V and 4 bases at J, with 32 bases between the two ends. The CDR3 runs 19 residues. The germline CDR1 and CDR2 sequences are SGHNT and YYREEE (reference sequence). Written as DNA, the CDR3 is TGTGCCAGCACCACCTTGGGGGGCCCCGGAGTACTAGGCGGTTACGAGCAGTACTTC. This gives the protein CASTTLGGPGVLGGYEQYF.

The chain employs TRBV19 and TRBJ2-4; TRBD2 agrees at 12 bases. Germline CDR1 LNHDA, CDR2 SQIVND (reference sequence). The CDR3 is 14 residues long. Losses at the gene ends were 5 bases for V and 7 bases for J; bases not matched to a gene: 3. The CDR3 protein is CASSDGLAGNIQYF. DNA of the CDR3: TGTGCCAGTAGTGACGGACTAGCGGGGAACATTCAGTACTTC.

This sequence joins TRBV28 and TRBJ2-7; 15 bases agree with TRBD2. Trimming took 5 bases from V and 4 from J; bases not matched to a gene: 3. Looked up from germline, CDR1 is MDHEN and CDR2 is SYDVKM. The CDR3 totals 15 residues. CDR3 residues: CASSGGTSGRYEQYF. For the CDR3, the DNA is TGTGCCAGCAGTGGGGGGACTAGCGGGAGGTACGAGCAGTACTTC.

The chain couples TRBV13 to TRBJ1-1, with D possibly being TRBD1 (6 bases). The germline V and J ends were trimmed by 3 bases and 4 bases, with 12 bases remaining between them. Germline V CDR1 and CDR2: PRHDT, FYEKMQ (reference sequence). The CDR3 length is 14 residues. The CDR3 protein is CASSFRGLGTEAFF. CDR3 bases: TGTGCCAGCAGCTTTAGGGGGTTGGGCACTGAAGCTTTCTTT. The entire variable domain, with the rest obtained from reference TRBV13 and TRBJ1-1, is as follows: AAGVIQSPRHLIKEKRETATLKCYPIPRHDTVYWYQQGPGQDPQFLISFYEKMQSDKGSIPDRFSAQQFSDYHSELNMSSLELGDSALYFCASSFRGLGTEAFFGQGTRLTVV.